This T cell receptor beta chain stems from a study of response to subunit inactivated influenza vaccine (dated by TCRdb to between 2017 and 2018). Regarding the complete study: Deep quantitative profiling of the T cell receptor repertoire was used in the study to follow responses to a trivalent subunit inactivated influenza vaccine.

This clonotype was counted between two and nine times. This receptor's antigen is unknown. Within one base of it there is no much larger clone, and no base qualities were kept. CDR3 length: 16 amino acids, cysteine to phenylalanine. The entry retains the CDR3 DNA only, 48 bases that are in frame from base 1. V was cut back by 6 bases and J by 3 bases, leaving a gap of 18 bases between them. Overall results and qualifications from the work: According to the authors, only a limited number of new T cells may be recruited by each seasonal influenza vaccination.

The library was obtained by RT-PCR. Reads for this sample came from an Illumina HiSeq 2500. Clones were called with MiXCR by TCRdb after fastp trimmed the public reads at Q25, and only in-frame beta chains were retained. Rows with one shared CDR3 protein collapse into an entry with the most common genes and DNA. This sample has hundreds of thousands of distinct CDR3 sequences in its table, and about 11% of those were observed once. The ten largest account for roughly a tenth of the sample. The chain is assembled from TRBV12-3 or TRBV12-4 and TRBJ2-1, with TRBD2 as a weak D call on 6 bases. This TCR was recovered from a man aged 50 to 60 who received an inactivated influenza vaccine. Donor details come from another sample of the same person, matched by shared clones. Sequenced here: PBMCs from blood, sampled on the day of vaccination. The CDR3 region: CASSRALANYYNEQFF. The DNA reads TGTGCCAGCAGCCGAGCTCTAGCGAATTACTACAATGAGCAGTTCTTC.